This passage covers 3 T cell receptor beta chains from one sample sequenced in a study of blood T cell repertoires in COVID-19. Generated by immunoSEQ multiplex PCR, the TCRdb table keeps only in-frame clones and is missing some. Of approximately 210,000 clones in the sample, roughly 80% are singletons; the top ten hold about 20%. Sequencing was carried out using peripheral blood. These receptor sequences come from a man aged 25 to 45 with active or convalescent COVID-19.

The chain employs TRBV7-9 and TRBJ2-2, with D possibly TRBD2 on 6 matching bases. This CDR3 is 14 amino acids long. CDR1 is SEHNR, CDR2 FQNEAQ, per germline (reference sequence). Trimming shortened V by 11 bases and J by 2 bases, and 15 bases separated the two germline ends. In DNA form, the CDR3 reads TGTGCCTCCAAGGGGCGGGAAAACACCGGGGAGCTGTTTTTT. This codes for CASKGRENTGELFF.

This clone was seen a few times. The V gene is TRBV28, the J gene TRBJ1-6; 8 bases fit TRBD1. This CDR3 spans 17 amino acids. Trimming cost V 6 bases and J 4 bases; bases outside gene matches: 11. CDR1 MDHEN and CDR2 SYDVKM come from the germline V gene. The DNA of the CDR3 is TGTGCCAGCAGGACCCCCCAGGGGGCTGGTTATAATTCACCCCTCCACTTT. Its protein is CASRTPQGAGYNSPLHF.

The chain couples TRBV5-1 to TRBJ2-3, with D uncertain. The length of the CDR3 is 14 residues. The germline V gene has CDR1 SGHRS and CDR2 YFSETQ. V was pared by 1 base and J by 3 bases, with 9 bases between. The chain's CDR3 is CASSLTDLTDTQYF. Here the CDR3 DNA reads TGCGCCAGCAGCTTGACAGATTTGACAGATACGCAGTATTTT.